This T cell receptor (beta chain) was identified in a study of blood T cell repertoires in COVID-19 (dated by TCRdb to between 2020 and 2021). Describing the broader study: Samples from collaborators originated in the United States, Italy and Spain and spanned both the acute and convalescent phases of COVID-19. A de-identified subject ID, COVID-19 status, age in years and sex were almost always included in the sample metadata. The prospective study material was composed of cDNA or gDNA derived from T cells, B-cell-depleted T cells, or PBMCs. Where available, HLA class I and class II types were taken from metadata supplied by the sample provider and were not determined by assay-based typing. Samples came from the ongoing ImmuneRACE study (first 160 participants) plus 1,254 subjects from 6 global collaborators. The repertoires were released in a freely available public database intended as a resource for research on the immune response to SARS-CoV-2. The dataset comprised deeply sampled blood TCRbeta repertoires from subjects exposed to, actively infected with, or recovered from COVID-19. Study-level results and caveats: The quantity of clinical and demographic metadata differed by source and by participant and was supplied without curation.

This clone was counted only a few times. Its antigen target is currently unknown. Base qualities were left out, and no much larger clone turns up one base away. Participants in the prospective study were enrolled through a virtual design, were aged about 18 to 100 years, and lived in roughly 26 United States geographic areas. In the prospective study, participants were assigned to cohorts based on the clinical history participants reported in a screening survey and a study questionnaire. ImmuneRACE Cohort 3 recovered participants were defined by two consecutive negative NP/OP PCR tests, healthcare professional clearance, or symptom resolution. Mobile phlebotomists in the prospective study collected whole blood, serum and a nasopharyngeal or oropharyngeal swab from every participant. Participants in the prospective study had the option to provide additional blood draws and questionnaires over a roughly 2-month period. Prospective study blood samples were shipped either frozen or at room temperature before DNA extraction.

The immunoSEQ Assay, a bias-controlled multiplex PCR, was used to amplify TCRbeta CDR3 regions from genomic DNA. In the source study's methods: Within the assay, amplification of reference gene primers was used to estimate how many nucleated cells each sample contained. Sequence reads were collapsed and filtered to measure the absolute abundance of every unique TCRbeta CDR3 rearrangement. For each sample, productive Simpson clonality was calculated as the square root of Simpson's diversity index over productive rearrangements. Not all clones reach the TCRdb copy of this immuneACCESS table, which keeps in-frame sequences only. Checked studies attribute under half of the gap to unresolved V genes and leave the rest unexplained. That table gives V, J and clone size, and the DNA gave D and trimming. The sample data list roughly 300,000 clones, and 92% of these were observed just once. Around a sixth of the sample lies in the top ten.

CDR1 and CDR2 are drawn from the germline V gene (reference sequence): LNHDA, SQIVND. From the cysteine up to the phenylalanine, the CDR3 has a length of 15 residues. The kept DNA is CDR3 alone, 45 bases in frame from the first base. The germline V end is reduced by 6 bases and the J end by 1 base; junction bases left unmatched: 7. The rearranged segments are TRBV19 and TRBJ2-3; 7 bases in between match TRBD1. The source is a woman in her thirties who had recovered from COVID-19. Material for sequencing was PBMCs or T cells enriched from blood (not recorded which). The CDR3 reads as follows: CASSGQAVGTDTQYF. The sequenced DNA: TGTGCCAGTAGCGGACAGGCGGTTGGCACAGATACGCAGTATTTT.